The 5 T cell receptor beta chains listed next were all sequenced from one sample in a study of blood T cells in healthy people across ages. The use of a sample-barcoded 5' primer and a J-beta primer mix characterized a second PCR of roughly 7 to 11 cycles. TCRdb reprocessed the 5' RACE reads via MiXCR and lists one record per CDR3 protein. The sample includes 1.5 million to 2 million distinct CDR3 sequences, approximately 40% seen only once; the top ten take more than 20%. Specimen: blood. These TCRs come from a human donor in good health.

The V gene is TRBV5-1, the J gene TRBJ2-7; TRBD2 matches at 12 bases. V was pared by 4 bases and J by 6 bases, with 8 bases of the junction left unmatched. This CDR3 has 15 residues. From germline, CDR1 is SGHRS and CDR2 YFSETQ. Here the CDR3 reads CASSPSSGGAREQYF. DNA of the CDR3: TGCGCCAGCAGCCCCTCTAGCGGGGGGGCCCGCGAGCAGTACTTC.

This clonotype was seen more than once but under ten times. V is TRBV7-2 and J is TRBJ1-5; D ambiguous. Trimming pared 2 bases from V and 6 bases from J, leaving 14 bases between. There are 15 residues in the CDR3. Germline V gives CDR1 SGHTA, CDR2 FQGNSA. CDR3 protein: CASSLSQRAGQPQHF. CDR3 sequence (DNA): TGTGCCAGCAGCTTATCCCAGAGAGCGGGTCAGCCCCAGCATTTT. Complete variable domain (other parts from reference TRBV7-2 and TRBJ1-5): GAGVSQSPSNKVTEKGKDVELRCDPISGHTALYWYRQSLGQGLEFLIYFQGNSAPDKSGLPSDRFSAERTGGSVSTLTIQRTQQEDSAVYLCASSLSQRAGQPQHFGDGTRLSIL.

This clonotype was detected a few times. This chain links TRBV20-1 with TRBJ2-7; 15 bases align to TRBD2. The CDR3 extends over 16 amino acids. The junction had 8 bases not matched to a gene; V was cut back by 3 bases and J by 5 bases. The germline CDR1 and CDR2 sequences are DFQATT and SNEGSKA (reference sequence). CDR3: CSASPPGLAGGDEQYF. In DNA, the CDR3 is TGCAGTGCTAGTCCTCCGGGACTAGCGGGGGGCGACGAGCAGTACTTC.

This clonotype was detected a few times. The J gene is TRBJ2-5, the V gene TRBV7-6, with 9 bases identical to TRBD2. Trimming at V came to 3 bases and at J to 3 bases, leaving 8 bases not matched to a gene. Germline V gene lookup returns CDR1 SGHVS and CDR2 FNYEAQ. CDR3 size: 16 residues. The CDR3 here is CASSFISGGVKETQYF. CDR3 sequence (DNA): TGTGCCAGCAGCTTCATTAGCGGGGGAGTAAAAGAGACCCAGTACTTC.

The gene calls are TRBV6-5 and TRBJ1-2; D remains ambiguous. CDR3 length equals 14 residues. Trimming left V 6 bases short and J 0 bases short, with 11 bases between. Germline CDR1 reads MNHEY; CDR2 reads SVGAGI. As DNA, the CDR3 is TGTGCCAGCAGATTTCCCGGAACTAACTATGGCTACACCTTC. Amino acid sequence: CASRFPGTNYGYTF.